This TCR beta chain was documented in a study of T cells in localized non-small cell lung cancer. Sequencing was performed with immunoSEQ multiplex PCR; in TCRdb, only in-frame clones are kept and a portion is missing. The sample has a few thousand clones, around 84% seen once. In the case of this clone: Its antigen remains unknown.

Findings of the study overall: Heterogeneity stays possible, as sequencing covered only one tumor region. Uninvolved adjacent lung showed higher T cell clonality than tumor.

Germline V gene sequence: CDR1 SGHRS, CDR2 YFSETQ. The CDR3 spans 14 residues. With 4 bases clipped from V and 4 bases from J, the junction kept 7 bases outside the gene matches. This chain joins TRBV5-1 and TRBJ1-2, with TRBD1 matching over 7 bases. The TCR originated in a woman aged 40 to 75 with stage II lung adenocarcinoma. This specimen was PBMCs, taken before any cancer treatment. The CDR3: CASSPRQGGYGYTF. The CDR3 DNA is TGCGCCAGCAGCCCCAGACAGGGAGGCTATGGCTACACCTTC.